This record covers a single TCR beta chain. TCRdb called the 5' RACE reads again in MiXCR, with one record for every CDR3 protein. The sample contains hundreds of thousands of distinct CDR3 sequences, roughly 18% of which appear only once. Germline CDR1 DFQATT, CDR2 SNEGSKA (reference sequence). CDR3 length equals 14 residues. V was pared by 3 bases and J by 6 bases, with 14 bases between. This record comes from a study of identical twins. The data were also submitted as part of a second study, on T cells expressing NK-cell markers.

Material: PBMCs. This chain joins TRBV20-1 and TRBJ2-2, with D possibly TRBD2 on 5 matching bases. The receptor was isolated from a woman between 18 and 29 years old in good health. CDR3 in DNA: TGCAGTGCTAGTGGTGGGAGAGGAGCCGGGGAGCTGTTTTTT. Its translation: CSASGGRGAGELFF.